The rows below give T cell receptor beta chains drawn from one sample of a study of CD8 T cells in ankylosing spondylitis. MiXCR was run by TCRdb on the 5' RACE reads, yielding one entry per CDR3 protein. The table shows about 130,000 distinct CDR3 sequences, with 12% to 15% occurring only once. Sequencing input: blood, either unsorted or a sorted T cell fraction (not recorded which). These receptor sequences come from a female donor with ankylosing spondylitis or in good health (not recorded which). CDR3s include the opening cysteine and the closing phenylalanine or tryptophan. D genes are given only for firm matches. A row's size may be missing; if present it is once, few, many or a size class.

j_gene: TRBJ1-1
abundance: few
d_gene: TRBD1
v_gene: TRBV11-2
CDR3aa: CASSRGQGAEAFF
CDR3nt: TGTGCCAGCAGCCGGGGACAGGGAGCTGAAGCTTTCTTT

j_gene: TRBJ2-5
abundance: NA
d_gene: TRBD1
v_gene: TRBV5-1
CDR3aa: CASSTGAETQYF
CDR3nt: TGCGCCAGCAGCACAGGGGCCGAGACCCAGTACTTC

j_gene: TRBJ2-1
abundance: many
d_gene: TRBD1
v_gene: TRBV15
CDR3aa: CATSRDRGPYEQFF
CDR3nt: TGTGCCACCAGCAGGGACAGGGGGCCGTATGAGCAGTTCTTC

j_gene: TRBJ1-2
abundance: many
d_gene: NA
v_gene: TRBV5-1
CDR3aa: CASSLGSDYGYTF
CDR3nt: TGCGCCAGCAGCTTGGGGTCTGACTATGGCTACACCTTC

j_gene: TRBJ2-2
abundance: many
d_gene: NA
v_gene: TRBV12-3/TRBV12-4
CDR3aa: CASSLRSNTGELFF
CDR3nt: TGTGCCAGCAGTTTAAGGTCGAACACCGGGGAGCTGTTTTTT

j_gene: TRBJ1-2
abundance: NA
d_gene: TRBD1
v_gene: TRBV29-1
CDR3aa: CSVGQGTNYGYTF
CDR3nt: TGCAGCGTTGGACAGGGCACTAACTATGGCTACACCTTC

j_gene: TRBJ1-5
abundance: NA
d_gene: TRBD1
v_gene: TRBV6-1
CDR3aa: CASREDRVGSSNQPQHF
CDR3nt: TGTGCCAGCAGAGAGGACAGGGTGGGGAGTAGCAATCAGCCCCAGCATTTT

j_gene: TRBJ2-4
abundance: NA
d_gene: NA
v_gene: TRBV20-1
CDR3aa: CSAERIAKNIQYF
CDR3nt: TGCAGTGCTGAAAGAATAGCCAAAAACATTCAGTACTTC

j_gene: TRBJ2-7
abundance: few
d_gene: NA
v_gene: TRBV7-9
CDR3aa: CASSLAHEQYF
CDR3nt: TGTGCCAGCAGCTTAGCCCATGAGCAGTACTTC

j_gene: TRBJ2-7
abundance: once
d_gene: NA
v_gene: TRBV10-2
CDR3aa: CASSLGGAIYEQYF
CDR3nt: TGCGCCAGCAGTCTCGGGGGAGCGATATACGAGCAGTACTTC

j_gene: TRBJ2-2
abundance: few
d_gene: NA
v_gene: TRBV24-1
CDR3aa: CATESPGNTGELFF
CDR3nt: TGTGCCACCGAATCCCCAGGGAACACCGGGGAGCTGTTTTTT

j_gene: TRBJ2-2
abundance: few
d_gene: NA
v_gene: TRBV20-1
CDR3aa: CSARASYTGELFF
CDR3nt: TGCAGTGCTAGGGCATCTTACACCGGGGAGCTGTTTTTT

j_gene: TRBJ2-1
abundance: few
d_gene: TRBD2
v_gene: TRBV6-1
CDR3aa: CASSEAGLAGPTYNEQFF
CDR3nt: TGTGCCAGCAGTGAAGCGGGACTAGCGGGTCCTACCTACAATGAGCAGTTCTTC

j_gene: TRBJ2-1
abundance: NA
d_gene: NA
v_gene: TRBV5-1
CDR3aa: CASSRVGGEIEEQFF
CDR3nt: TGCGCCAGCTCAAGGGTGGGCGGAGAGATAGAAGAGCAGTTCTTC

j_gene: TRBJ1-1
abundance: NA
d_gene: NA
v_gene: TRBV5-1
CDR3aa: CASGEGSSREAFF
CDR3nt: TGCGCCAGCGGTGAGGGGAGTTCCCGTGAAGCTTTCTTT

j_gene: TRBJ2-3
abundance: NA
d_gene: TRBD2
v_gene: TRBV5-1
CDR3aa: CASSLEMTSGSFGTDTQYF
CDR3nt: TGCGCCAGCAGCTTGGAGATGACTAGCGGGAGCTTCGGCACAGATACGCAGTATTTT

j_gene: TRBJ1-2
abundance: many
d_gene: NA
v_gene: TRBV5-5
CDR3aa: CASSSPGDIGVETYGYTF
CDR3nt: TGTGCCAGCAGCTCCCCGGGGGACATCGGGGTGGAAACCTATGGCTACACCTTC

j_gene: TRBJ1-4
abundance: few
d_gene: NA
v_gene: TRBV3-1
CDR3aa: CASSLWGTEKLFF
CDR3nt: TGTGCCAGCAGCCTATGGGGGACGGAAAAACTGTTTTTT

j_gene: TRBJ1-1
abundance: few
d_gene: NA
v_gene: TRBV6-6
CDR3aa: CASKTLNTEAFF
CDR3nt: TGTGCCAGCAAGACGCTGAACACTGAAGCTTTCTTT

j_gene: TRBJ1-5
abundance: NA
d_gene: NA
v_gene: TRBV18
CDR3aa: CASSPSVGVSGQPQHF
CDR3nt: TGTGCCAGCTCACCTTCTGTGGGGGTTTCAGGACAGCCCCAGCATTTT

j_gene: TRBJ2-7
abundance: few
d_gene: TRBD1
v_gene: TRBV6-5
CDR3aa: CASSYSIETGGKLQYF
CDR3nt: TGTGCCAGCAGTTACTCGATAGAGACAGGGGGCAAGTTACAGTACTTC

j_gene: TRBJ2-1
abundance: NA
d_gene: TRBD2
v_gene: TRBV7-9
CDR3aa: CASSLGTTNEQFF
CDR3nt: TGTGCCAGCAGCCTCGGGACTACCAATGAGCAGTTCTTC

j_gene: TRBJ2-1
abundance: many
d_gene: NA
v_gene: TRBV7-7
CDR3aa: CASSPSRSYNEQFF
CDR3nt: TGTGCTAGCAGCCCAAGTCGGTCCTACAATGAGCAGTTCTTC

j_gene: TRBJ1-4
abundance: NA
d_gene: TRBD1
v_gene: TRBV12-3/TRBV12-4
CDR3aa: CAILGTGSNEKLFF
CDR3nt: TGTGCCATCCTGGGGACAGGATCTAATGAAAAACTGTTTTTT

j_gene: TRBJ2-7
abundance: few
d_gene: NA
v_gene: TRBV7-3
CDR3aa: CASSLTGDPRSLEQYF
CDR3nt: TGTGCCAGCAGCTTAACAGGGGACCCTCGTTCGTTGGAGCAGTACTTC

j_gene: TRBJ2-6
abundance: NA
d_gene: NA
v_gene: TRBV20-1
CDR3aa: CSAREWGDSGSNVLTF
CDR3nt: TGCAGTGCTAGGGAATGGGGGGACTCTGGGTCCAACGTCCTGACTTTC

j_gene: TRBJ2-3
abundance: NA
d_gene: TRBD1
v_gene: TRBV6-4
CDR3aa: CASKRTGAYLLAGDTQYF
CDR3nt: TGTGCCAGCAAAAGGACAGGGGCCTACCTCCTCGCGGGAGATACGCAGTATTTT

j_gene: TRBJ2-5
abundance: few
d_gene: NA
v_gene: TRBV28
CDR3aa: CASSRMGGQETQYF
CDR3nt: TGTGCCAGCAGTCGGATGGGGGGACAAGAGACCCAGTACTTC

j_gene: TRBJ2-7
abundance: few
d_gene: TRBD1
v_gene: TRBV5-5
CDR3aa: CASSPGYRGFYEQYF
CDR3nt: TGTGCCAGCAGCCCGGGGTACAGGGGTTTCTACGAGCAGTACTTC

j_gene: TRBJ2-3
abundance: many
d_gene: NA
v_gene: TRBV5-1
CDR3aa: CASSFWDDTQYF
CDR3nt: TGCGCCAGCAGCTTCTGGGATGATACGCAGTATTTT

j_gene: TRBJ1-1
abundance: NA
d_gene: NA
v_gene: TRBV20-1
CDR3aa: CSALILEAYTEAFF
CDR3nt: TGCAGTGCCCTCATTCTTGAGGCTTACACTGAAGCTTTCTTT